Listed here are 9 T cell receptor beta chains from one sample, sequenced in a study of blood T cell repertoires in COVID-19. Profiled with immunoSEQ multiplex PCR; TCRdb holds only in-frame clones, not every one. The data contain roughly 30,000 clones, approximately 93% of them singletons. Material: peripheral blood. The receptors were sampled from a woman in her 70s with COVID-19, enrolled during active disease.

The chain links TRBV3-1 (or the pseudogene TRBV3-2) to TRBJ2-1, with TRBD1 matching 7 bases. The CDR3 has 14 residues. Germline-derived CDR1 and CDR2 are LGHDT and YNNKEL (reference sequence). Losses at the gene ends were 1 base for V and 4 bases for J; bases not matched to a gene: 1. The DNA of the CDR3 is TGTGCCAGCAGCCAAGGGGACAGATACAATGAGCAGTTCTTC. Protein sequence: CASSQGDRYNEQFF.

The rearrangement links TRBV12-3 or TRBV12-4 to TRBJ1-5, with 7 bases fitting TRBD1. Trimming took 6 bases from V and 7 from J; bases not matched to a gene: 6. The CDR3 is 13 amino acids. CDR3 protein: CASRGQLGQPQHF. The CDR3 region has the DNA TGTGCCAGCAGGGGACAGCTGGGCCAGCCCCAGCATTTT.

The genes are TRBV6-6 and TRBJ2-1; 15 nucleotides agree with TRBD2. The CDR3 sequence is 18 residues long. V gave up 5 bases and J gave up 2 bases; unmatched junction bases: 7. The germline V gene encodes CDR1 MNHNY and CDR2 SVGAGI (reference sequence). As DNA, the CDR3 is TGTGCCAGCAGTCCCGGGACTAGCGGGAGGCAACCCTACAATGAGCAGTTCTTC. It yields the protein CASSPGTSGRQPYNEQFF.

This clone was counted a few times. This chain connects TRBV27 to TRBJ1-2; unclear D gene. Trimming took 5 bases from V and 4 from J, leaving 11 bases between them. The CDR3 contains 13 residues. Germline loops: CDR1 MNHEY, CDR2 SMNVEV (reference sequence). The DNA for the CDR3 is TGTGCCAGCAGTGAACAATATGGCTATGGCTACACCTTC. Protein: CASSEQYGYGYTF.

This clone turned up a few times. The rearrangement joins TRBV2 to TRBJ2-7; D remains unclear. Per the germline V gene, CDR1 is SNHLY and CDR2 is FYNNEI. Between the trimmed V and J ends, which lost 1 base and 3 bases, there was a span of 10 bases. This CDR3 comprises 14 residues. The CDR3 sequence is CASSEDRAYYEQYF. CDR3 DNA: TGTGCCAGCAGTGAAGATCGCGCATACTACGAGCAGTACTTC.

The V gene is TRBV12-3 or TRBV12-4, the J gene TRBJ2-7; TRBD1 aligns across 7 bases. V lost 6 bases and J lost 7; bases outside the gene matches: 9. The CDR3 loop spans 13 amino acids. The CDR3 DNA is TGTGCCAGCAGAAAAAGACAGGGTGGGGAGCAGTACTTC. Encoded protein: CASRKRQGGEQYF.

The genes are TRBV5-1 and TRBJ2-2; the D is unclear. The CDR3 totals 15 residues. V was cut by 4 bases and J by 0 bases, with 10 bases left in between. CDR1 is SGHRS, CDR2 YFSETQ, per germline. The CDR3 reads CASSRLPANTGELFF. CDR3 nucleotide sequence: TGCGCCAGCAGCCGGTTGCCGGCGAACACCGGGGAGCTGTTTTTT.

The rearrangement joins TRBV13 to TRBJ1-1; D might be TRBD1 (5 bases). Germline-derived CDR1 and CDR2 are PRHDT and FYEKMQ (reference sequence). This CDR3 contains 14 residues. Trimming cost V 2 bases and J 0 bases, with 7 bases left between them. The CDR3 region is CASSLSQVNTEAFF. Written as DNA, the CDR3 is TGTGCCAGCAGCTTATCACAGGTGAACACTGAAGCTTTCTTT.

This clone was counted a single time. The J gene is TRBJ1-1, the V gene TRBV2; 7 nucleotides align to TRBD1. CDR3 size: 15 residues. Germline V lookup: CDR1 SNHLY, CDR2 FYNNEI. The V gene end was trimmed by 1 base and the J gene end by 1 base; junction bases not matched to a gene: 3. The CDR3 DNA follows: TGTGCCAGCAGTGAAGGCCAGGGGGGGAACACTGAAGCTTTCTTT. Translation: CASSEGQGGNTEAFF.